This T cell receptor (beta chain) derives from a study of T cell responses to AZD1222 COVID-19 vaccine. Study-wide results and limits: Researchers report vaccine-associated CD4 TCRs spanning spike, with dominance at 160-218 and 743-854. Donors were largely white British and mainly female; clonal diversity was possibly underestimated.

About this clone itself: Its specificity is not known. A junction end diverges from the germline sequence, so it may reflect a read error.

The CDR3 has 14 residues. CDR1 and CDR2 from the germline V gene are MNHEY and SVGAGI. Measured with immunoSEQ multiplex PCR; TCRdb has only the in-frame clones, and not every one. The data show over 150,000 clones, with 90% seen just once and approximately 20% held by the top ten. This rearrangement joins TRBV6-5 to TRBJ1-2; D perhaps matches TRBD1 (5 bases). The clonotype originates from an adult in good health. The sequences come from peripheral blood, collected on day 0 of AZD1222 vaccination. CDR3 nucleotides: TGTGCCAGCAGCTACTCGGGCCAGGGTAAAGGCTACACCTTC. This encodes CASSYSGQGKGYTF.